The 8 T cell receptor beta chains below come from one sample, sequenced in a study of spatial heterogeneity in lung cancer. Indicated time point: sample taken at primary tumor resection. TCRdb independently ran MiXCR on the 5' RACE reads; one entry per CDR3 protein. This table holds roughly 40,000 distinct CDR3 sequences, approximately 6.2% found once. The material sequenced was PBMCs, taken at surgery. These TCRs come from a female donor with early-stage non-small cell lung cancer.

This clonotype was seen ten or more times. This rearrangement joins TRBV7-3 to TRBJ1-6; TRBD1 matches 8 bases. This CDR3 has 14 amino acids. V gave up 2 bases and J gave up 10 bases; unmatched junction bases: 4. From germline, CDR1 is SGHTA and CDR2 FQGTGA. The CDR3 DNA is TGTGCCAGCAGCTTAGCCGGGACAGGCTCACCCCTCCACTTT. It codes for CASSLAGTGSPLHF.

The CDR3 nucleotides read TGCGCCAGCAGCTTGATACAGGGTCAGCCCCAGCATTTT. Protein sequence: CASSLIQGQPQHF. This rearrangement joins TRBV5-1 to TRBJ1-5; D is possibly TRBD1 (6 bases). The CDR3 sequence is 13 residues long. Trimming removed 1 base from V and 6 bases from J, with 8 bases in between. CDR1 SGHRS and CDR2 YFSETQ come from the germline V gene.

Many counts were recorded for this clonotype. This sequence joins TRBV12-3 or TRBV12-4 and TRBJ2-7; 8 bases match TRBD1. CDR3 length: 14 amino acids. Germline trimming cut 4 bases from V and 3 bases from J; bases unmatched to any gene: 5. CDR3 amino acids: CASSSGQGSYEQYF. The CDR3 bases are TGTGCCAGCAGTTCTGGACAGGGAAGCTACGAGCAGTACTTC.

The chain has TRBV9 and TRBJ2-3; TRBD2 agrees at 11 bases. V gave up 0 bases and J gave up 5 bases; unmatched junction bases: 2. CDR1 is SGDLS and CDR2 is YYNGEE in the germline V gene. CDR3 length: 15 residues. In DNA form, the CDR3 reads TGTGCCAGCAGCGTAGGGGGGACTAGCGGAGATACGCAGTATTTT. Translated, it gives CASSVGGTSGDTQYF.

The J gene is TRBJ1-1, the V gene TRBV6-5, with D perhaps matching TRBD1 (5 bases). This CDR3 comprises 12 residues. CDR1 MNHEY and CDR2 SVGAGI come from the germline V gene. CDR3 in DNA: TGTGCAATTGGCTTTCCCAGGGAGGAAGCTTTCTTT. Amino acids: CAIGFPREEAFF.

This clonotype was detected many times. The rearrangement joins TRBV7-9 to TRBJ2-5, with D unresolved. V was trimmed by 0 bases and J by 7 bases, leaving 9 bases between them. The CDR3 has 13 residues. Germline CDR1 and CDR2: SEHNR and FQNEAQ (reference sequence). The CDR3: CASSLAVSRTQYF. DNA of the CDR3: TGTGCCAGCAGCTTAGCGGTTTCAAGGACCCAGTACTTC.

The chain carries TRBV7-9 and TRBJ1-1; D may be TRBD1 (6 bases). This CDR3 is 15 amino acids long. Trimming pared 5 bases from V and 1 base from J, leaving 14 bases between. Germline V gene lookup returns CDR1 SEHNR and CDR2 FQNEAQ (reference sequence). The CDR3 is CASSRNRARNTEAFF. The DNA of the CDR3 is TGTGCCAGCAGCCGTAACAGGGCTCGGAACACTGAAGCTTTCTTT.

This clonotype was counted at least ten times. The rearrangement uses TRBV11-2 and TRBJ2-7; D unresolved. The germline V gene has CDR1 SGHAT and CDR2 FQNNGV. Trimming took off 5 bases at V and 3 bases at J, with 2 bases between the two ends. This CDR3 region has 10 residues. The CDR3 sequence is CASSHYEQYF. CDR3 DNA: TGTGCCAGCAGCCACTACGAGCAGTACTTC.